This entry is about one T cell receptor (beta chain). TCRdb's copy holds only in-frame clones and misses some; the assay was immunoSEQ multiplex PCR. The sample includes around 280,000 clones, about 82% of them seen just once. V lost 10 bases and J lost 4; bases outside the gene matches: 2. The germline CDR1 and CDR2 sequences are MNHEY and SMNVEV (reference sequence). The CDR3 sequence is 12 residues long. This record belongs to a study of blood T cell repertoires in COVID-19. The receptor was isolated from a woman aged 45-65 years with active or convalescent COVID-19. The chain recombines TRBV27 with TRBJ2-5; 11 nucleotides agree with TRBD2. Material: peripheral blood. The CDR3 reads CAIGLAGETQYF. CDR3 coding DNA: TGTGCCATCGGACTAGCGGGAGAGACCCAGTACTTC.